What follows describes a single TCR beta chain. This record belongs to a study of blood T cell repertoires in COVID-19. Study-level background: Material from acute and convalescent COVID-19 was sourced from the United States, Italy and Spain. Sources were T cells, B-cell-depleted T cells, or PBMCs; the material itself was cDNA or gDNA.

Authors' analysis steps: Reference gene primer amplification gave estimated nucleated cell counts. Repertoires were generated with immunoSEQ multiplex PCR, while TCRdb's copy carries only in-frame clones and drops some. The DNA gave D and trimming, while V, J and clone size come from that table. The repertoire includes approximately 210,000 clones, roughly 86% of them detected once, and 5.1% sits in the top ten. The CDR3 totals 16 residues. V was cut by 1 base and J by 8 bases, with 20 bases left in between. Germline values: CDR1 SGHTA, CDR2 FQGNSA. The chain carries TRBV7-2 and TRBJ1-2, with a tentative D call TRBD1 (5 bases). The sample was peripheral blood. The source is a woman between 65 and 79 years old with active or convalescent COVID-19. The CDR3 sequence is CASSLGGTEARGGYTF. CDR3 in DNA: TGTGCCAGCAGCTTAGGGGGGACTGAGGCTAGAGGGGGCTACACCTTC.